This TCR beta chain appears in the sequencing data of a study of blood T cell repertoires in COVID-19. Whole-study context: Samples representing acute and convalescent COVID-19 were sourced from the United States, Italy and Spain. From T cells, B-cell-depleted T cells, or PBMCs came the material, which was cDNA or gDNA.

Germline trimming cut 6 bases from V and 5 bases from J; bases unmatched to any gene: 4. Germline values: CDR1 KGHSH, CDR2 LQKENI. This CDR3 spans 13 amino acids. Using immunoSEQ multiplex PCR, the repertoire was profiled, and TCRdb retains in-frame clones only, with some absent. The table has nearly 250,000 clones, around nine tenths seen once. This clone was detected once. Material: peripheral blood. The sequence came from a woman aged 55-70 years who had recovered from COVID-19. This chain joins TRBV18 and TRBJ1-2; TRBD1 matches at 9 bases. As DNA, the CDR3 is TGTGCCAGCTCTCCGACAGGGGGGTATGGCTACACCTTC. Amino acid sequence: CASSPTGGYGYTF.